One and the same sample provided the 13 T cell receptor beta chains below, sequenced in a study of response to subunit inactivated influenza vaccine. TCRdb independently ran MiXCR on the RT-PCR reads; one entry per CDR3 protein. This table has 750,000 to 850,000 distinct CDR3 sequences, approximately 18% appearing once. Material: PBMCs from blood, obtained 4 to 6 days after vaccination. The receptor source for this set is a man aged 45 to 65 who received an inactivated influenza vaccine.

This clonotype was found many times. The genes are TRBV12-3 or TRBV12-4 and TRBJ2-5, with D possibly being TRBD1 or TRBD2 (5 bases each). This CDR3 has 15 amino acids. The ends were cut back, 4 bases at V and 2 bases at J, with 14 bases in the middle. The CDR3 is CASSSTGTDQETQYF. DNA for the CDR3: TGTGCCAGCAGTTCCACCGGGACGGATCAAGAGACCCAGTACTTC.

The chain links TRBV5-1 to TRBJ2-2; D may be TRBD1 (6 bases). The V end was cut by 4 bases, the J end by 7 bases, with 14 bases between. The CDR3 spans 14 residues. Germline values: CDR1 SGHRS, CDR2 YFSETQ. As DNA, the CDR3 is TGCGCCAGCAGCGGGGGCCAGAGGGACGGGGAGCTGTTTTTT. It specifies CASSGGQRDGELFF. Supplemented by reference TRBV5-1 and TRBJ2-2, the full variable domain reads KAGVTQTPRYLIKTRGQQVTLSCSPISGHRSVSWYQQTPGQGLQFLFEYFSETQRNKGNFPGRFSGRQFSNSRSEMNVSTLELGDSALYLCASSGGQRDGELFFGEGSRLTVL.

The gene calls are TRBV6-2 or TRBV6-3 and TRBJ2-1, with 9 bases aligning to TRBD2. The CDR3 covers 16 residues. V was pared by 5 bases and J by 0 bases, with 5 bases of the junction left unmatched. The V gene's germline CDR1 is MNHEY and CDR2 SVGEGT. The CDR3 protein is CASSGLSGSSYNEQFF. The CDR3 nucleotides are TGTGCCAGCAGTGGTCTTAGCGGGAGCTCCTACAATGAGCAGTTCTTC.

As DNA, the CDR3 is TGTGCCAGCAGCTTAACGACGTCGCCCGGGTACGAGCAGTACTTC. This encodes CASSLTTSPGYEQYF. This sequence joins TRBV7-2 and TRBJ2-7; no reliable D call. The germline V and J ends were trimmed by 2 bases and 4 bases, with 15 bases remaining between them. CDR1 SGHTA and CDR2 FQGNSA come from the germline V gene. This CDR3 has 15 amino acids.

For this clonotype: This may be a read error: a much more frequent sequence differs by one nucleotide. The chain is built from TRBV7-9 and TRBJ1-1; unclear D gene. This CDR3 comprises 11 residues. Trimming stripped 4 bases from V and 5 bases from J, with 5 bases between. Germline CDR1 and CDR2: SEHNR and FQNEAQ (reference sequence). CDR3 region: CASSSWTEAFF. CDR3 bases: TGTGCCAGCAGCTCCTGGACTGAAGCTTTCTTT.

The V call is TRBV12-3 or TRBV12-4, the J call TRBJ2-2; no definite D call. The CDR3 runs 13 residues. V was trimmed by 6 bases and J by 0 bases, leaving 5 bases between them. The CDR3 is CASRTTNTGELFF. The CDR3, as DNA: TGTGCCAGCAGGACAACGAACACCGGGGAGCTGTTTTTT.

The chain uses TRBV7-9 and TRBJ2-5, with TRBD2 matching 9 bases. The trim removed 7 bases at V and 4 bases at J, leaving 10 bases unmatched. The CDR3 sequence is 15 residues long. CDR1 and CDR2 from the germline V gene are SEHNR and FQNEAQ (reference sequence). The CDR3 sequence is CASTTGTTSGETQYF. The DNA of the CDR3 is TGTGCCAGCACCACCGGGACGACTAGCGGAGAGACCCAGTACTTC.

This clonotype was detected a few times. This chain uses TRBV20-1 with TRBJ2-3; D perhaps matches TRBD2 (5 bases). Germline lookup yields CDR1 DFQATT and CDR2 SNEGSKA (reference sequence). V was cut by 4 bases and J by 2 bases, with 10 bases left in between. The CDR3 totals 13 residues. Here the CDR3 reads CSATLGLTDTQYF. The CDR3 DNA reads as TGCAGTGCTACTCTAGGACTCACAGATACGCAGTATTTT.

The chain combines TRBV13 with TRBJ2-1, with 13 bases matching TRBD2. The CDR3 sequence is 15 residues long. Germline lookup yields CDR1 PRHDT and CDR2 FYEKMQ (reference sequence). The trim removed 5 bases at V and 6 bases at J, leaving 4 bases unmatched. The CDR3 DNA reads as TGTGCCAGCAGCCACGGACTAGCGGGAGTCAATGAGCAGTTCTTC. It translates to CASSHGLAGVNEQFF.

This chain joins TRBV10-3 and TRBJ1-6, with 7 nucleotides matching TRBD1. The trim removed 7 bases at V and 8 bases at J, leaving 5 bases unmatched. Germline assignment: CDR1 ENHRY and CDR2 SYGVKD. This CDR3 is 13 amino acids long. The CDR3 spells CAITAGGDSPLHF. The CDR3 DNA sequence: TGTGCCATCACCGCAGGGGGAGATTCACCCCTCCACTTT.

The chain combines TRBV4-1 with TRBJ2-4; weak D call: TRBD1 (6 bases). Germline loops: CDR1 MGHRA, CDR2 YSYEKL. The length of the CDR3 is 16 residues. V lost 5 bases, J lost 0 bases, and 14 bases lay in between. This chain's CDR3 is CASSYRTDLAKNIQYF. CDR3 coding DNA: TGCGCCAGCAGCTATCGGACAGACCTAGCCAAAAACATTCAGTACTTC.

This clonotype was detected once. V is TRBV19 and J is TRBJ2-3, with D tentatively TRBD1 (6 bases). The CDR3 length is 15 residues. V was trimmed by 5 bases and J by 7 bases, leaving 19 bases between them. Germline-derived CDR1 and CDR2 are LNHDA and SQIVND (reference sequence). Here the CDR3 DNA reads TGTGCCAGTAGTGCTACAGGGTCCCCAGCAAATACGCAGTATTTT. This gives the protein CASSATGSPANTQYF.

The CDR3 is CSANTGTGDHYEQYF. The DNA of the CDR3 is TGCAGTGCCAACACCGGGACCGGCGACCACTATGAGCAGTACTTC. The chain joins TRBV20-1 to TRBJ2-1; D could derive from TRBD1 or TRBD2 (5 bases each). The J call is doubtful: the DNA matches TRBJ2-7 better. The CDR3 has 15 residues. Germline V CDR1 and CDR2: DFQATT, SNEGSKA (reference sequence).